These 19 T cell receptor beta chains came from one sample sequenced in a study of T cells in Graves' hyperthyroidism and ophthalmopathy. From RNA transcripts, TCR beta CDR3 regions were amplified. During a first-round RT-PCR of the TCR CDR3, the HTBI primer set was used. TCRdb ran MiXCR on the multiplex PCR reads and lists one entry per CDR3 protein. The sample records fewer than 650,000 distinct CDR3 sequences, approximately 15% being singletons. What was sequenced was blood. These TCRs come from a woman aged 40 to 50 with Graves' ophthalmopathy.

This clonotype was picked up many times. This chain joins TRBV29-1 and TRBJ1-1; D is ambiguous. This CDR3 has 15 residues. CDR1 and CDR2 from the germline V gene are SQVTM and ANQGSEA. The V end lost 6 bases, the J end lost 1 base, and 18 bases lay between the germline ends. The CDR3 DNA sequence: TGCAGCGTAAGAGTGGGAATCCAATGGAACACTGAAGCTTTCTTT. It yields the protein CSVRVGIQWNTEAFF.

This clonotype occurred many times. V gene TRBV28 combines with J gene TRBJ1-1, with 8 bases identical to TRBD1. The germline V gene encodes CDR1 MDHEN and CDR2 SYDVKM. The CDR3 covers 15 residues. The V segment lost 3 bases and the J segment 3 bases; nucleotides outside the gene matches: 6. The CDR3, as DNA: TGTGCCAGCAGTTTCCGGACAGGGATGGACACTGAAGCTTTCTTT. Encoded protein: CASSFRTGMDTEAFF.

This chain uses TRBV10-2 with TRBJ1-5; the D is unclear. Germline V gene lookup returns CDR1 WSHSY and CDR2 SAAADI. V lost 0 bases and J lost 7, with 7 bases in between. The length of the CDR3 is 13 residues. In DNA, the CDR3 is TGCGCCAGCAGTGAGTCTCGGGGACAGCCCCAGCATTTT. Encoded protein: CASSESRGQPQHF.

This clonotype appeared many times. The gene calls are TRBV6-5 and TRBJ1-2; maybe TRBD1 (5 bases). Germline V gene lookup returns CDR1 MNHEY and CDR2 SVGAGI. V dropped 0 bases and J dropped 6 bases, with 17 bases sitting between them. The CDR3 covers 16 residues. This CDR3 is CASSYSGVMMDDGYTF. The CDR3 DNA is TGTGCCAGCAGTTACTCGGGGGTAATGATGGATGATGGCTACACCTTC.

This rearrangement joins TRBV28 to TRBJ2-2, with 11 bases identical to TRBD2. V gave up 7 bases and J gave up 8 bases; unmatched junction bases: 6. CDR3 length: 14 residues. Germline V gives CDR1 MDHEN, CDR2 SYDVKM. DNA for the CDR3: TGTGCCAGCACCCCACTAGCGGGAGCGGGGGAGCTGTTTTTT. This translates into CASTPLAGAGELFF.

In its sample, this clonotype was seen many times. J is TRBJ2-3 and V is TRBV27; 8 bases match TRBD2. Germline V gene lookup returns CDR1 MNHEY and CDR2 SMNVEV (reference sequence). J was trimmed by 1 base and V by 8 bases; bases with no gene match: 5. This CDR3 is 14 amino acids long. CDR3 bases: TGTGCCAGCGGGGGGACTAGGGGCACAGATACGCAGTATTTT. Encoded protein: CASGGTRGTDTQYF.

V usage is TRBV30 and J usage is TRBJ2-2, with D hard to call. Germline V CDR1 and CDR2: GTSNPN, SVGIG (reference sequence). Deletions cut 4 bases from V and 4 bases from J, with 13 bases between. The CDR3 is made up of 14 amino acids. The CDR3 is CAWMRLGRTGELFF. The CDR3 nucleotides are TGTGCCTGGATGAGGCTAGGCCGCACCGGGGAGCTGTTTTTT.

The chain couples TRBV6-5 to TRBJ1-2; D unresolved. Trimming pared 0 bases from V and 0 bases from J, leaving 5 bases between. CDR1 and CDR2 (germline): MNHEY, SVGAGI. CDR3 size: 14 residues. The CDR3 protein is CASSYSFPNYGYTF. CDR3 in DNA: TGTGCCAGCAGTTACTCGTTTCCTAACTATGGCTACACCTTC.

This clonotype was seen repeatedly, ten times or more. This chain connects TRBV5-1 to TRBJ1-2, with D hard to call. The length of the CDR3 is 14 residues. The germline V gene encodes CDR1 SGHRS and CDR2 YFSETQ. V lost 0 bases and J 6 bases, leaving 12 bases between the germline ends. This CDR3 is CASSLGPQRNGYTF. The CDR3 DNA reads TGCGCCAGCAGCTTGGGGCCCCAAAGGAATGGCTACACCTTC.

The CDR3 coding sequence is TGTGCCAGCCGACCGGCGTCCCCGGGGGACACTGAAGCTTTCTTT. Protein: CASRPASPGDTEAFF. The chain carries TRBV27 and TRBJ1-1; D possibly corresponds to TRBD1 (5 bases). This CDR3 spans 15 amino acids. The V gene lost 8 bases and the J gene lost 3 bases, with 19 bases spanning the gap. Looked up from germline, CDR1 is MNHEY and CDR2 is SMNVEV (reference sequence).

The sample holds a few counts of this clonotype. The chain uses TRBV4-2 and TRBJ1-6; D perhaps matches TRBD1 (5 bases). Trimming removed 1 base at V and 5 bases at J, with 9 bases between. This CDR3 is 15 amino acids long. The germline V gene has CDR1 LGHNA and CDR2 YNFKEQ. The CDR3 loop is CASSQAGPNNSPLHF. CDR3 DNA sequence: TGTGCCAGCAGCCAAGCGGGGCCTAATAATTCACCCCTCCACTTT.

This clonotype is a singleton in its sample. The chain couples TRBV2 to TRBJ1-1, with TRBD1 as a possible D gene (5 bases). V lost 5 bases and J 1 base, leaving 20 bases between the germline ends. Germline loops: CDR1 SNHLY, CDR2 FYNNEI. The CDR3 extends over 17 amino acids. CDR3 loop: CASSPEGRGRPNTEAFF. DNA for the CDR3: TGTGCCAGCAGTCCCGAGGGACGGGGTCGGCCGAACACTGAAGCTTTCTTT.

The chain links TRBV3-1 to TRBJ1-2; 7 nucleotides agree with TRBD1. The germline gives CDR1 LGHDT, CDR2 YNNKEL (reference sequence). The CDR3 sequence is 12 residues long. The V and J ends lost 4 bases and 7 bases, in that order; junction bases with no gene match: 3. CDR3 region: CASSPGQSGYTF. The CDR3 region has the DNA TGTGCCAGCAGCCCGGGACAGTCTGGCTACACCTTC.

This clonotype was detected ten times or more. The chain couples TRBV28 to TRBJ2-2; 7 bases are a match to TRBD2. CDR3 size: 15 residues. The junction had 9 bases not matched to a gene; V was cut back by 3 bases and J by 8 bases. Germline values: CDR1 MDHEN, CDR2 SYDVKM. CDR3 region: CASSLLAASGGELFF. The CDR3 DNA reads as TGTGCCAGCAGTTTGCTAGCGGCTTCGGGAGGGGAGCTGTTTTTT.

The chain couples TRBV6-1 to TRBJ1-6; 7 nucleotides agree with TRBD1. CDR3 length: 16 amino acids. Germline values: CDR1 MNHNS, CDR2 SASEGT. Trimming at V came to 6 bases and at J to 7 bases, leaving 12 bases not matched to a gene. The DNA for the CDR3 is TGTGCCAGCAGGGAGACAGGGAGATTGGAAAATTCACCCCTCCACTTT. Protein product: CASRETGRLENSPLHF.

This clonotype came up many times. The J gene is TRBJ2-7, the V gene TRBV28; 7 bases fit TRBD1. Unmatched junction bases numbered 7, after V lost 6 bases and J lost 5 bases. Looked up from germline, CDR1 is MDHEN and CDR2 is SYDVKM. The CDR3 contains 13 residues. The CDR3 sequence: CASRRQGSHEQYF. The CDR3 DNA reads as TGTGCCAGCAGGAGACAGGGTTCCCACGAGCAGTACTTC.

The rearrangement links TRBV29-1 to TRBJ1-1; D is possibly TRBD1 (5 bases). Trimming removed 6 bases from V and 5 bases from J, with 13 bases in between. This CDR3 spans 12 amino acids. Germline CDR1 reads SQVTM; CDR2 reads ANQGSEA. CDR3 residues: CSVYWGGTEAFF. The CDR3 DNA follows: TGCAGCGTGTACTGGGGGGGAACTGAAGCTTTCTTT.

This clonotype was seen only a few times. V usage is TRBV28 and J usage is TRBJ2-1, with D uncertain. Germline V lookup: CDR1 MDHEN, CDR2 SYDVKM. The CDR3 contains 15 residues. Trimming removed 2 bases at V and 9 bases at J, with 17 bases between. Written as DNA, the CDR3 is TGTGCCAGCAGTTTAAGTCCAAGCCGAGACCTTGAGCAGTTCTTC. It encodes CASSLSPSRDLEQFF.

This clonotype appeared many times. CDR3 nucleotide sequence: TGTGCCAGCAGCTTAGATCGGAGGACAGTTGACCTCCTAAAAGAGACCCAGTACTTC. Translating gives CASSLDRRTVDLLKETQYF. The gene calls are TRBV11-2 and TRBJ2-5; tentatively, D is TRBD1 (6 bases). Per germline, CDR1 SGHAT and CDR2 FQNNGV. The V and J ends lost 0 bases and 3 bases respectively, with 23 bases between them. The CDR3 length is 19 residues. The variable domain in full, with the rest retrieved from reference TRBV11-2 and TRBJ2-5, is EAGVAQSPRYKIIEKRQSVAFWCNPISGHATLYWYQQILGQGPKLLIQFQNNGVVDDSQLPKDRFSAERLKGVDSTLKIQPAKLEDSAVYLCASSLDRRTVDLLKETQYFGPGTRLLVL.